This section outlines one T cell receptor beta chain sequence together with its context. Original methodology: Counts of nucleated cells, estimated from reference gene primer amplification, were obtained. Sequenced by immunoSEQ multiplex PCR; TCRdb stores in-frame clones only, minus some. That table supplies the V and J calls and clone size; D and trimming were determined from the DNA. The sample records 60,000 or so clones, 60% to 85% being singletons. These data originate in a study of blood T cell repertoires in COVID-19. Study background: Samples representing acute and convalescent COVID-19 were sourced from the United States, Italy and Spain.

The CDR3 covers 15 residues. The junction had 8 bases not matched to a gene; V was cut back by 6 bases and J by 3 bases. The V gene's germline CDR1 is LGHNA and CDR2 YSLEER. The receptor was derived from a man between 25 and 39 years old with COVID-19, enrolled during active disease. Sample: peripheral blood. The chain recombines TRBV4-3 with TRBJ2-7, with 10 bases matching TRBD2. CDR3 amino acids: CASRPPGTSDYEQYF. CDR3 in DNA: TGCGCCAGCAGACCCCCCGGGACTAGCGACTACGAGCAGTACTTC.